Below are 22 T cell receptor beta chains sequenced from a single sample in a study of T-cell memory formation after mild COVID-19. From the 5' RACE reads, TCRdb called clonotypes with MiXCR, one entry per CDR3 protein. Of 530,000 or so distinct CDR3 sequences in the sample, 17% were seen once. Material: PBMCs or a T cell subset sorted from them (not recorded which). These receptors were obtained from an adult woman who had mild COVID-19 (a few samples of this study predate the infection). Cell type and time point are not known.

The CDR3 sequence: CASSIGSVTGRFSNQPQHF. The CDR3 region has the DNA TGTGCCAGTAGTATTGGTAGCGTTACAGGGAGGTTTAGCAATCAGCCCCAGCATTTT. V and J are TRBV19 and TRBJ1-5; D is perhaps TRBD1 (6 bases). The CDR3 has 19 amino acids. V was cut by 3 bases and J by 0 bases, with 21 bases left in between. The germline V gene has CDR1 LNHDA and CDR2 SQIVND (reference sequence).

V usage is TRBV12-3 or TRBV12-4 and J usage is TRBJ2-5, with 13 bases identical to TRBD2. With 6 bases clipped from V and 0 bases from J, the junction kept 7 bases outside the gene matches. The CDR3 covers 17 residues. The CDR3: CASSPGLAGSYQETQYF. CDR3 nucleotides: TGTGCCAGCAGCCCGGGACTAGCGGGATCCTACCAAGAGACCCAGTACTTC.

This clonotype has ten or more counts. The rearrangement links TRBV20-1 to TRBJ2-3, with 10 bases that match TRBD2. Germline V gives CDR1 DFQATT, CDR2 SNEGSKA (reference sequence). J was trimmed by 5 bases and V by 1 base; bases with no gene match: 9. The CDR3 has 16 amino acids. The CDR3 protein is CSARAPSGRERDTQYF. Here the CDR3 DNA reads TGCAGTGCTAGAGCCCCAAGCGGGAGGGAACGAGATACGCAGTATTTT.

This clonotype has a handful of counts. The chain is built from TRBV5-1 and TRBJ2-1; 7 bases line up with TRBD1. The CDR3 covers 15 residues. Germline V gene data show CDR1 as SGHRS and CDR2 as YFSETQ. The trim removed 3 bases at V and 7 bases at J, leaving 10 bases unmatched. CDR3 DNA: TGCGCCAGCAGCTCACTTCCGGGACAGCATAATGAGCAGTTCTTC. It specifies CASSSLPGQHNEQFF.

This clonotype was counted a few times. The limits of the CDR3 on the DNA are not certain, so only TCRdb's listed CDR3 is given. This chain connects TRBV12-3 or TRBV12-4 to TRBJ1-2; the table's D call, TRBD1, was not checked against the DNA. The CDR3 contains 14 residues when both ends are counted. The CDR3 reads CASTTVAGDYGYTF.

The chain has TRBV5-5 and TRBJ1-1; D call uncertain. Trimming took 3 bases from V and 4 from J, leaving 13 bases between them. In germline, CDR1 is SGHKS, CDR2 YYEKEE (reference sequence). CDR3 length equals 14 residues. The CDR3 DNA reads TGTGCCAGCAGCTCTGCCCGGGTTTTCACTGAAGCTTTCTTT. Residues: CASSSARVFTEAFF.

This clonotype came up many times. The chain carries TRBV2 and TRBJ2-7, with TRBD1 matching over 7 bases. V shed 2 bases and J 1 base; nucleotides not matched to a gene: 2. CDR1 and CDR2 (germline): SNHLY, FYNNEI. The CDR3 runs to 14 residues. The CDR3 here is CASSEQGQSYEQYF. The CDR3 DNA sequence: TGTGCCAGCAGTGAACAGGGACAGTCCTACGAGCAGTACTTC.

The chain is built from TRBV5-1 and TRBJ2-7; 8 bases are a match to TRBD1. The germline CDR1 and CDR2 sequences are SGHRS and YFSETQ. This CDR3 comprises 16 residues. The ends lost 0 bases at V and 1 base at J; junction bases unmatched: 6. The CDR3 bases are TGCGCCAGCAGCTTGGCAGGGCGACAGGGGTCCTACGAGCAGTACTTC. Its protein is CASSLAGRQGSYEQYF.

Only one count was recorded for this clonotype. V gene TRBV2 combines with J gene TRBJ1-2, with 8 bases fitting TRBD1. Unmatched junction bases numbered 5, after V lost 9 bases and J lost 2 bases. Germline CDR1 SNHLY, CDR2 FYNNEI. The CDR3 consists of 13 residues. This CDR3 is CASSTGANYGYTF. The CDR3 DNA reads TGTGCCAGTTCGACAGGGGCCAACTATGGCTACACCTTC.

CDR3: CASSFPETQYF. The CDR3, as DNA: TGTGCCAGCAGTTTCCCAGAGACCCAGTACTTC. The chain joins TRBV27 to TRBJ2-5, with D hard to call. Trimming removed 3 bases from V and 4 bases from J, with 3 bases in between. The V gene's germline CDR1 is MNHEY and CDR2 SMNVEV (reference sequence). The CDR3 covers 11 residues.

The CDR3 is CATSRAGRGRTDTQYF. In DNA, the CDR3 is TGTGCCACCAGCAGAGCCGGCAGGGGCCGCACAGATACGCAGTATTTT. V and J are TRBV15 and TRBJ2-3; weak D call: TRBD1 (6 bases). Per the germline V gene, CDR1 is LNHNV and CDR2 is YYDKDF (reference sequence). V was shortened by 1 base and J by 1 base, with 12 bases between the two germline ends. The CDR3 totals 16 residues.

This clonotype was found a few times. This chain joins TRBV11-3 and TRBJ1-1, with a possible D match to TRBD1 (6 bases). CDR1 is SGHNT, CDR2 YENEEA, per germline. V shed 2 bases and J shed 1 base, with 11 bases lying between them. This CDR3 is built from 15 residues. CDR3 nucleotide sequence: TGTGCCAGCAGCTTAACAGGGTTTTGGAACACTGAAGCTTTCTTT. Translating gives CASSLTGFWNTEAFF.

The chain couples TRBV3-1 to TRBJ2-7; D possibly corresponds to TRBD2 (5 bases). This CDR3 is 14 amino acids long. The germline CDR1 and CDR2 sequences are LGHDT and YNNKEL (reference sequence). V lost 1 base to trimming and J lost 0 bases, with 7 bases between them. CDR3 nucleotide sequence: TGTGCCAGCAGCCAAGCGACTACCTCCTACGAGCAGTACTTC. This codes for CASSQATTSYEQYF.

This chain uses TRBV11-3 with TRBJ2-1; D is uncertain. CDR3 size: 12 residues. In germline, CDR1 is SGHNT, CDR2 YENEEA. V lost 5 bases to trimming and J lost 7 bases, with 9 bases between them. The CDR3 sequence: CASSRTENEQFF. CDR3 bases: TGTGCCAGCAGCCGAACAGAGAATGAGCAGTTCTTC.

The chain uses TRBV9 and TRBJ2-3; a weak D match, TRBD2 (5 bases). V shed 0 bases and J shed 10 bases, with 15 bases lying between them. The CDR3 consists of 14 residues. Germline-derived CDR1 and CDR2 are SGDLS and YYNGEE. CDR3 loop: CASSVESGFKPQYF. CDR3 sequence (DNA): TGTGCCAGCAGCGTAGAGTCGGGGTTTAAGCCGCAGTATTTT. Full variable domain (outside the CDR3, taken from reference TRBV9 and TRBJ2-3): DSGVTQTPKHLITATGQRVTLRCSPRSGDLSVYWYQQSLDQGLQFLIQYYNGEERAKGNILERFSAQQFPDLHSELNLSSLELGDSALYFCASSVESGFKPQYFGPGTRLTVL.

This clonotype was found a few times. This chain connects TRBV12-3 or TRBV12-4 to TRBJ2-1; 7 nucleotides match TRBD1. The CDR3 runs to 15 residues. The trim removed 3 bases at V and 4 bases at J, leaving 6 bases unmatched. CDR3 bases: TGTGCCAGCAGTTTCGACAGGGCGGTATACAATGAGCAGTTCTTC. Translation gives CASSFDRAVYNEQFF.

For the CDR3, the DNA is TGTGCCAGCAGCAAGACAGGGGGTGCCTACAATGAGCAGTTCTTC. Translating it yields CASSKTGGAYNEQFF. This chain connects TRBV9 to TRBJ2-1; TRBD1 matches at 9 bases. In germline, CDR1 is SGDLS, CDR2 YYNGEE. CDR3 length: 15 residues. Trimming took 4 bases from V and 2 from J; bases not matched to a gene: 4.

The V gene is TRBV10-3, the J gene TRBJ1-1, with 7 bases matching TRBD1. Losses at the gene ends were 5 bases for V and 4 bases for J; bases not matched to a gene: 7. CDR1 and CDR2 from the germline V gene are ENHRY and SYGVKD. The CDR3 length is 14 residues. The CDR3 DNA is TGTGCCATCAGTACCCGACAGGGTGGCACTGAAGCTTTCTTT. Residues: CAISTRQGGTEAFF.

The CDR3 coding sequence is TGTGCCAGCAGCATTGTGGGCTACACCTTC. This encodes CASSIVGYTF. V gene TRBV12-3 or TRBV12-4 combines with J gene TRBJ1-2, with unresolved D. The CDR3 contains 10 residues. Trimming pared 6 bases from V and 8 bases from J, leaving 7 bases between.

In nucleotides, the CDR3 is TGTGCCATCAGTGAGTCGTTGGGACAGGGCCCCTCGGGAAACACCATATATTTT. Protein product: CAISESLGQGPSGNTIYF. This chain links TRBV10-3 with TRBJ1-3, with 9 bases fitting TRBD1. Germline V CDR1 and CDR2: ENHRY, SYGVKD. This CDR3 has 18 residues. The junction had 10 bases not matched to a gene; V was cut back by 0 bases and J by 4 bases.

V gene TRBV7-9 combines with J gene TRBJ2-1; no definite D call. Germline V gene data show CDR1 as SEHNR and CDR2 as FQNEAQ (reference sequence). This CDR3 has 12 residues. V was shortened by 4 bases and J by 5 bases, with 6 bases between the two germline ends. CDR3 in amino acids: CASSYRDNEQFF. CDR3 nucleotide sequence: TGTGCCAGCAGCTACCGGGACAATGAGCAGTTCTTC.

The chain combines TRBV18 with TRBJ2-2, with a weak D call TRBD2 (6 bases). Germline CDR1 and CDR2: KGHSH and LQKENI. This CDR3 comprises 13 residues. V lost 5 bases and J lost 6, with 10 bases in between. CDR3 residues: CASSRDSSGELFF. Written as DNA, the CDR3 is TGTGCCAGCTCAAGGGACTCTTCCGGGGAGCTGTTTTTT.